This T cell receptor beta chain was sequenced during a study of blood T cell repertoires in COVID-19. The wider study: Specimens from acute and convalescent COVID-19 originated in the United States, Italy and Spain. Nucleic acid was either cDNA or gDNA, and it came from T cells, B-cell-depleted T cells, or PBMCs.

Under the authors' procedure: Quantification of nucleated cells was approximated via reference gene primer amplification. TCRdb keeps only in-frame clones here, not all; method: immunoSEQ multiplex PCR. That table furnishes V, J and clone size, whereas the DNA furnished D and trimming. The table includes some 40,000 clones, more than 75% detected once. Germline CDR1 and CDR2: MNHEY and SVGAGI. The CDR3 has 14 amino acids. Details on this clone: Relative to the germline gene, one junction end is altered; a read error may explain this.

Source material: peripheral blood. This sequence originates from a human donor in a cohort sampled during active COVID-19. The V gene is TRBV6-5, the J gene TRBJ1-2; 10 bases are shared with TRBD1. Written as DNA, the CDR3 is TGTGCCGGCAGCCCGGACAGGGGGGGCTATGGCTACACCTTC. It translates to CAGSPDRGGYGYTF.